These T cell receptor beta chains were read from a single sample in a study of control samples from healthy donors and cancer patients. Using immunoSEQ multiplex PCR, the repertoire was profiled, and TCRdb retains in-frame clones only, with some absent. The sample shows 150,000 to 200,000 clones, around 94% of them seen only once. What was sequenced was PBMCs. The receptor source for this set is a man aged 55-75 years with colorectal cancer. Each CDR3 is given with its conserved first and last residue. The D gene is left open where the match is weak. Not every row has a clone size; where given, it reads once, few, many or a size class.

d_call clone_size j_call v_call cdr3_nt cdr3_aa
- - TRBJ2-3 TRBV2 TGTGCCAGCAGCGAGACAGGAGTTAGCACAGATACGCAGTATTTT CASSETGVSTDTQYF
- once TRBJ2-7 TRBV10-1 TGCGCCAGCAGAGACAGGACCCGCTCCTACGAGCAGTACTTC CASRDRTRSYEQYF
TRBD1 once TRBJ1-2 TRBV19 TGTGCCAGTATTCCGGGACAGGGAGGTGGCTACACCTTC CASIPGQGGGYTF
- - TRBJ2-1 TRBV19 TGTGCCAGTATGAATCCCGATGGGGGCAAGGTCTACAATGAGCAGTTCTTC CASMNPDGGKVYNEQFF
TRBD1 - TRBJ1-2 TRBV4-1 TGCGCCAGCAGCCAGTCAGGGGGGAGCTATGGCTACACCTTC CASSQSGGSYGYTF
- once TRBJ1-5 TRBV7-2 TGTGCCAGCAGCTCTCCGGTCCAGCCCCAGCATTTT CASSSPVQPQHF
- - TRBJ1-4 TRBV7-9 TGTGCCAGCAGCTTTCCTCCAGGGTCAACTAATGAAAAACTGTTTTTT CASSFPPGSTNEKLFF
- - TRBJ2-3 TRBV6-5 TGTGCCAGCAGTCGGGCAGGGCCGACCACAGATACGCAGTATTTT CASSRAGPTTDTQYF
- - TRBJ1-5 TRBV6-5 TGTGCCAGTGGGGGAGGTGATAGCAATCAGCCCCAGCATTTT CASGGGDSNQPQHF
TRBD2 - TRBJ2-1 TRBV24-1 TGTGCCACCAGTGATCGAGGCGGGGGAGCCTACAATGAGCAGTTCTTC CATSDRGGGAYNEQFF
TRBD1 - TRBJ1-1 TRBV6-1 TGTGCCAGCAGTGATTGGAGGGGGCGGACTGAAGCTTTCTTT CASSDWRGRTEAFF
- - TRBJ2-7 TRBV6-2/TRBV6-3 TGTGCCAGCAGTTTTGTGGGGTTCGACGAGCAGTACTTC CASSFVGFDEQYF
TRBD1 - TRBJ1-1 TRBV7-2 TGTGCCAGCAGCTTGGACAGGGACTCGCAAGCTTTCTTT CASSLDRDSQAFF
TRBD1 - TRBJ1-2 TRBV9 TGTGCCAGCAGCGTAGGGGACAGGGTGGATGGCTACACCTTC CASSVGDRVDGYTF
- - TRBJ2-5 TRBV6-1 TGTGCCAGCAGTGAACCCAGGCCAAGGGAGACCCAGTACTTC CASSEPRPRETQYF
- - TRBJ2-5 TRBV4-1 TGCGCCAGCAGCCAAGAGGGCCCAGGCGGTGAGACCCAGTACTTC CASSQEGPGGETQYF
TRBD1 - TRBJ1-1 TRBV29-1 TGCAGCGTTGAGGCCAGGGGGCAGCTTGGCACTGAAGCTTTCTTT CSVEARGQLGTEAFF
- - TRBJ1-2 TRBV18 TGTGCCAGCTCACCACGGGCAAGTCCTAACTATGGCTACACCTTC CASSPRASPNYGYTF
- - TRBJ1-2 TRBV29-1 TGCAGCGTTGGAACAGGGTTTTCTAACTATGGCTACACCTTC CSVGTGFSNYGYTF
- - TRBJ2-7 TRBV27 TGTGCCGGGGCTGTACAGGGTTTCTATGGCGAGCAGTACTTC CAGAVQGFYGEQYF